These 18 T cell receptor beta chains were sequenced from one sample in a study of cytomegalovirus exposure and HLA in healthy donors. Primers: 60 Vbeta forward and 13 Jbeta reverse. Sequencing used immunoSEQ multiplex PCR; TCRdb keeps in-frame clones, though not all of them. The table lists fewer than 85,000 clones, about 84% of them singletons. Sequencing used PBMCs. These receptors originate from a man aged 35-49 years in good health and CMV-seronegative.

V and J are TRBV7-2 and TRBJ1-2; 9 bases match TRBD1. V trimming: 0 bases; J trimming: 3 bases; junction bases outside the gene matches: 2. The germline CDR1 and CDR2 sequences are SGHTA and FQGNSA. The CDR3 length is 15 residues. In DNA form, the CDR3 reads TGTGCCAGCAGCTTAGCGAGGGACAGGGACTATGGCTACACCTTC. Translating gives CASSLARDRDYGYTF.

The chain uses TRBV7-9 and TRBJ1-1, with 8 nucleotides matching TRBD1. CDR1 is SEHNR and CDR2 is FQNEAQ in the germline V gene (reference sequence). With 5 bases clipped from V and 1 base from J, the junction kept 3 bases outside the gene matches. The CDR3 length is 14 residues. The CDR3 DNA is TGTGCCAGCAGCACTGGGACAGGGAACACTGAAGCTTTCTTT. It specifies CASSTGTGNTEAFF.

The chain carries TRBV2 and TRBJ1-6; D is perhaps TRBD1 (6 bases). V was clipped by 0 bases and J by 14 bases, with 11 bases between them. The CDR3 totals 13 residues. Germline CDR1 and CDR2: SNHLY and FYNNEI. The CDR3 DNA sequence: TGTGCCAGCAGTGAAGCGGTAGGGGGATCCCTCCACTTT. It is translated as CASSEAVGGSLHF.

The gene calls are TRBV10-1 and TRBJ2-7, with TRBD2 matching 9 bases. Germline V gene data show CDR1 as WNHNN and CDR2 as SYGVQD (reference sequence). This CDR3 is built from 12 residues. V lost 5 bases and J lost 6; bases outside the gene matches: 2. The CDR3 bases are TGCGCCAGCAGTAGCGGGGGGCGCGAGCAGTACTTC. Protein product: CASSSGGREQYF.

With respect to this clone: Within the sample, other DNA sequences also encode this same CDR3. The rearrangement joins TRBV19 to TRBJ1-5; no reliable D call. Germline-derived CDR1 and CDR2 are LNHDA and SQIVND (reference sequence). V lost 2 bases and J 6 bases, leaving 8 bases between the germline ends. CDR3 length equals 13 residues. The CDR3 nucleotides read TGTGCCAGTAGTATATCCGGGAGTCAGCCCCAGCATTTT. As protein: CASSISGSQPQHF. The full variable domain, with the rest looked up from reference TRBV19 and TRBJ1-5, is DGGITQSPKYLFRKEGQNVTLSCEQNLNHDAMYWYRQDPGQGLRLIYYSQIVNDFQKGDIAEGYSVSREKKESFPLTVTSAQKNPTAFYLCASSISGSQPQHFGDGTRLSIL.

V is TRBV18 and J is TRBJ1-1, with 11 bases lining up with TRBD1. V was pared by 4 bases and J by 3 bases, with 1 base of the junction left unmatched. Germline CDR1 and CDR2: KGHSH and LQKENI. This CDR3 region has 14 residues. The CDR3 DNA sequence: TGTGCCAGCTCACTGGGACAGGGGGACACTGAAGCTTTCTTT. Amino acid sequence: CASSLGQGDTEAFF.

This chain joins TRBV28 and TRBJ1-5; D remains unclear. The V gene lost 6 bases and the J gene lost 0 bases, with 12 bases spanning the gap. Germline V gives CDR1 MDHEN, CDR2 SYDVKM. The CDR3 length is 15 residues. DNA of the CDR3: TGTGCCAGCAGATTGGACTGGGATAGCAATCAGCCCCAGCATTTT. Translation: CASRLDWDSNQPQHF.

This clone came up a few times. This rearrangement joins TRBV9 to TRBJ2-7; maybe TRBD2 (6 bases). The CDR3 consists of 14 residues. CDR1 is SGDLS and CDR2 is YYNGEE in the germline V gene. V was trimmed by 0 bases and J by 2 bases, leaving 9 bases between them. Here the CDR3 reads CASSVGRVAYEQYF. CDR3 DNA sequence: TGTGCCAGCAGCGTAGGGAGGGTCGCCTACGAGCAGTACTTC.

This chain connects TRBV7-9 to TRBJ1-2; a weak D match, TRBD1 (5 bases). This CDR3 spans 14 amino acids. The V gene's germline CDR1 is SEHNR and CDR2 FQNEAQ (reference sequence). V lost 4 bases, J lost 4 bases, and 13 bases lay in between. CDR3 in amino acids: CASSSGGDLYGYTF. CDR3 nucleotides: TGTGCCAGCAGCTCGGGCGGGGACCTCTATGGCTACACCTTC.

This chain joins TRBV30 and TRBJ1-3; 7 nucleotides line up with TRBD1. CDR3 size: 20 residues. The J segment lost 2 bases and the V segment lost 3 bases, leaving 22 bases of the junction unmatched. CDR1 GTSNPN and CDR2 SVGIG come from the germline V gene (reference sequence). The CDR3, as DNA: TGTGCCTGGAGGTCCACTCCGGGACAGAGTAAGTCCCTAGCTGGAAACACCATATATTTT. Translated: CAWRSTPGQSKSLAGNTIYF.

The CDR3 DNA is TGTGCCTTAAGGGGAGCGGGGAGCTCCTACAATGAGCAGTTCTTC. It translates to CALRGAGSSYNEQFF. This chain uses TRBV6-1 with TRBJ2-1; 7 bases align to TRBD2. This CDR3 has 15 amino acids. Trimming at V came to 11 bases and at J to 0 bases, leaving 10 bases not matched to a gene. Per germline, CDR1 MNHNS and CDR2 SASEGT.

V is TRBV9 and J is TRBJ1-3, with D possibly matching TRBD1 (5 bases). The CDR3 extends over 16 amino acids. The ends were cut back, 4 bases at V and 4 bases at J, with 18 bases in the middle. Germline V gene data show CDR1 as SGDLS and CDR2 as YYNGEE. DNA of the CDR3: TGTGCCAGCAGCCGAGGGAGGGGATCCATCGGAAACACCATATATTTT. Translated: CASSRGRGSIGNTIYF.

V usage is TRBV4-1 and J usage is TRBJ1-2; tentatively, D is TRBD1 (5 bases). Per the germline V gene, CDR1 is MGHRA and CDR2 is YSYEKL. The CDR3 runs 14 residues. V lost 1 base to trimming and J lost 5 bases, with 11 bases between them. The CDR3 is CASSQGGVGYGYTF. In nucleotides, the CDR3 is TGCGCCAGCAGCCAAGGGGGGGTCGGATATGGCTACACCTTC.

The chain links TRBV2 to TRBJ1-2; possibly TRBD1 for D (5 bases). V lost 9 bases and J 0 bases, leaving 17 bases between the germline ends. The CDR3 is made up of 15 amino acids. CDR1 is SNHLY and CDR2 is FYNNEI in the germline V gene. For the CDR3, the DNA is TGTGCCAGAAGTTGGGGCCGAGCCTCTAACTATGGCTACACCTTC. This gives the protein CARSWGRASNYGYTF.

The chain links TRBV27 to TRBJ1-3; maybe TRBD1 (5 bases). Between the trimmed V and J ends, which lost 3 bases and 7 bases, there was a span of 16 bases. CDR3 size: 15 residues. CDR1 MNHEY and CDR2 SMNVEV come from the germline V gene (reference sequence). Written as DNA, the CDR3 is TGTGCCAGCAGTTTCAAAGGGGATTGGCCGAACACCATATATTTT. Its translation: CASSFKGDWPNTIYF.

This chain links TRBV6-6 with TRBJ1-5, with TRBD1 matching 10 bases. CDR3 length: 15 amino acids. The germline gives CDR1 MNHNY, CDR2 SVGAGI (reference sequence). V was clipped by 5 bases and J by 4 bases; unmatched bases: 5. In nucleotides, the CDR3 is TGTGCCAGCAGTCCCGACAGGGGGCTTAATCAGCCCCAGCATTTT. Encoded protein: CASSPDRGLNQPQHF.

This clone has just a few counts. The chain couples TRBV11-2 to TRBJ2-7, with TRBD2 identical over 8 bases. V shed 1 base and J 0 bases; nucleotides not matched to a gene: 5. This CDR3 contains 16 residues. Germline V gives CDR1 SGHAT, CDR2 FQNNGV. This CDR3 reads CASSLVSGGSSYEQYF. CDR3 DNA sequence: TGTGCCAGCAGCTTAGTAAGCGGGGGAAGCTCCTACGAGCAGTACTTC.

CDR3: CASREMTLNSPLHF. The CDR3 nucleotides are TGTGCCAGCCGGGAGATGACCCTTAATTCACCCCTCCACTTT. This chain links TRBV4-2 with TRBJ1-6; D is uncertain. The CDR3 has 14 residues. CDR1 and CDR2 from the germline V gene are LGHNA and YNFKEQ. The V end was cut by 8 bases, the J end by 6 bases, with 14 bases between.